This TCR beta chain stems from a study of radiotherapy plus CTLA-4 blockade in lung cancer. Assay: immunoSEQ multiplex PCR; the TCRdb copy retains only in-frame clones and omits some. The table includes about 36,000 clones, around 85% detected once. V lost 3 bases, J lost 9 bases, and 21 bases lay in between. This CDR3 is built from 15 residues. Germline-derived CDR1 and CDR2 are MNHEY and SMNVEV (reference sequence). The sequence derives from a human donor with non-small cell lung cancer who had stable disease on radiotherapy plus ipilimumab. The chain links TRBV27 to TRBJ2-7, with a possible D match to TRBD2 (6 bases). Sequences were derived from peripheral blood, sampled from a patient treated with radiotherapy plus ipilimumab. The DNA for the CDR3 is TGTGCCAGCAGTTTCCTTTCCGGGGACTCCAGTGGGCAGTACTTC. It specifies CASSFLSGDSSGQYF.